This T cell receptor (beta chain) was documented in a study of shared clonotypes between healthy human individuals (dated by TCRdb to the early 2020s). For the study in its entirety: The cohort comprised a couple of women and three men aged 18 to 49 years. To estimate repertoire size and how much clonotype sharing occurs between individuals, the study deeply sequenced the blood TCR repertoires of roughly 5 healthy adults. Different laboratories and diverse techniques were used to prepare libraries and sequence TCR repertoires, to increase sequencing depth and limit assay-specific biases. Between about 0.85 and 9.5 billion PBMCs per donor were obtained by leukapheresis. Per donor, three plates each were used for CD4 naive and CD4 memory, two for CD8 naive, and one for CD8 memory.

Using the deep immunoSEQ assay, multiplex PCR amplified TCR CDR3 regions from genomic DNA. Extracted genomic DNA from each cell subset was spread evenly across all wells of several immunoSEQ 96-well plates, with each plate serving as a replicate. For sorted subsets, about 220 ng of genomic DNA, equivalent to some 30,000 T cell genomes, went into each replicate PCR. Purified libraries were quantified with a Qubit 3.0 fluorometer, sized on a Bioanalyzer 2100, and re-quantified with the KAPA Library Quantification kit. Every immunoSEQ 96-well plate was sequenced on a separate single-read 150-cycle Illumina NextSeq 550 flow cell. The source study handled its data this way. The immunoSEQ output contained only junctional sequences without quality scores, so filtering could not match that applied to full-length reads. Sequences were annotated with PyIR, a Python wrapper for IgBLAST v1.9, and V/J genes and CDR3 were assigned using IMGT germline references. Reads were removed for weak V/J assignments (E-value above 1e-6), missing CDR3, stop codons, out-of-frame junctions, or ambiguous translated residues. V3J clonotypes were defined by identical inferred V gene, J gene, and CDR3 amino acid sequence. Percentage overlap between repertoires was computed as shared unique clonotypes divided by the size of the smaller repertoire. Repertoire richness was assessed with RTK rarefaction, the Chao1 estimator, and Recon v2.1 estimates of unobserved clonotypes. Generation probabilities for all TCRbeta clonotypes obtained by the gDNA method from a handful of donors were computed using OLGA. TCRdb took over this immuneACCESS table, retaining in-frame rearrangements with V and J assigned. Such tables are incomplete; in checked studies, under half of the missing clones stem from an unresolved V gene, and the remainder is unexplained. The DNA gave D and trimming, while V, J and clone size come from that table. Present in this sample are 1,400,000 or so clones, 98% of which were seen just once. The ten largest clones represent over 0.3% of the sample.

The donors were healthy, HIV-negative adults with no recently reported acute infections or vaccinations. Every donor was a Caucasian adult residing in Nashville, Tennessee, USA. CD4+ T cells were enriched by magnetic negative selection, after which naive cells were positively selected on CD45RA and the negative fraction was taken as the memory subset. After blood collection by leukapheresis, PBMCs were isolated using Ficoll-Histopaque density gradient centrifugation and then cryopreserved in the vapor phase of liquid nitrogen. Analytical flow cytometry was used to check the purity and quantity of every magnetically sorted T cell population. Genomic DNA was isolated from each sorted fraction and quantified by UV absorbance on a Nanodrop 2000c. As regards this clone: There is no known antigen for this receptor. Base qualities are not recorded, but no much larger clone differs from it by a single base.

After removal of 4 bases from V and 5 bases from J, the junction retains 0 bases not matched to a gene. In the germline V gene, CDR1 corresponds to SNHLY and CDR2 to FYNNEI. The CDR3, cysteine through phenylalanine, is 13 amino acids long. The CDR3 DNA has 39 bases and is translated from base 1. General findings and caveats noted by the study authors: The genetic and exposure-history diversity represented was limited by the small number of donors. Sharing across several donors was observed for about 5% of naive CD4, 3.5% of naive CD8, around 2.5% of memory CD4, and around 0.42% of memory CD8 clonotypes. Higher generation probabilities were observed for clonotypes shared by all four sorted-subset donors than for non-shared clonotypes. Larger estimated clonotype richness was generally found for naive subsets than for memory subsets. Pairwise subsampling indicated that sequencing depth was expected to affect the degree of clonotype sharing among donors. Sampling was limited to blood, and TCR repertoires in tissue likely differ from TCR repertoires in blood. Rarefaction of sorted-subset datasets indicated incomplete sequencing despite the large sequencing depth.

The clonotype comes from a man aged 25 to 45 in good health. What was sequenced was naive CD4+ T cells sorted from blood. The cell subset or site label corresponds to: CD45RA+ positively selected. The V gene is TRBV2 and the J gene is TRBJ2-4; 9 junctional bases match TRBD1. The CDR3 sequence is CASSGTGENIQYF. The nucleotide sequence is TGTGCCAGCAGTGGGACAGGGGAAAACATTCAGTACTTC.